The rows below give T cell receptor beta chains drawn from one sample of a study of blood T cell repertoires in COVID-19. TCRdb's table, derived via immunoSEQ multiplex PCR, lists solely in-frame clones and lacks some. This table has approximately 80,000 clones, 88% appearing once. Sequencing input: peripheral blood. The receptors were sampled from a human donor in a cohort sampled during active COVID-19. Both conserved end residues are part of each CDR3. Fields, in order: V gene, J gene, D gene, clone size, CDR3 DNA, CDR3 protein. A D gene is named only where the DNA matches it firmly. Only some rows state a clone size, as once, few, many or a class for expanded clones.

v_gene: TRBV7-9; j_gene: TRBJ2-3; d_gene: .; abundance: once; CDR3nt: TGTGCCAGCAGCTTACTTTCCACAGATACGCAGTATTTT; CDR3aa: CASSLLSTDTQYF
v_gene: TRBV6-9; j_gene: TRBJ2-3; d_gene: .; abundance: .; CDR3nt: TGTGCCAGCAGTTCCTTGGTGCGCCAGCGCCCAGATACGCAGTATTTT; CDR3aa: CASSSLVRQRPDTQYF
v_gene: TRBV4-1; j_gene: TRBJ2-3; d_gene: TRBD2; abundance: .; CDR3nt: TGCGCCAGCAGCCAAGACCAGCGGGGGGTCGGAGATACGCAGTATTTT; CDR3aa: CASSQDQRGVGDTQYF
v_gene: TRBV6-1; j_gene: TRBJ2-4; d_gene: TRBD2; abundance: .; CDR3nt: TGTGCCAGCAGTGAAAACCTGCAGGGAGGGGTCATTCAGTACTTC; CDR3aa: CASSENLQGGVIQYF
v_gene: TRBV6-5; j_gene: TRBJ1-5; d_gene: TRBD1; abundance: .; CDR3nt: TGTGCCAGCAGGCCACAGGGGGGGTATCAGCCCCAGCATTTT; CDR3aa: CASRPQGGYQPQHF
v_gene: TRBV19; j_gene: TRBJ2-3; d_gene: TRBD1; abundance: .; CDR3nt: TGTGCCAGTAGACCTATGGGACAGGGCACAGATACGCAGTATTTT; CDR3aa: CASRPMGQGTDTQYF
v_gene: TRBV2; j_gene: TRBJ2-2; d_gene: .; abundance: .; CDR3nt: TGTGCCAGCAGCCTCAGGGCTGGCGGGGAGCTGTTTTTT; CDR3aa: CASSLRAGGELFF
v_gene: TRBV4-1; j_gene: TRBJ1-1; d_gene: TRBD1; abundance: once; CDR3nt: TGCGCCAGCAGCGATAGGGGGCTCTTGGCTGAAGCTTTCTTT; CDR3aa: CASSDRGLLAEAFF
v_gene: TRBV7-2; j_gene: TRBJ2-1; d_gene: TRBD2; abundance: .; CDR3nt: TGTGCCAGCAGCCGTAGGAGCGGGAGCTCCTACAATGAGCAGTTCTTC; CDR3aa: CASSRRSGSSYNEQFF
v_gene: TRBV3-1/TRBV3-2; j_gene: TRBJ2-7; d_gene: TRBD2; abundance: .; CDR3nt: TGTGCCAGTGGGCGGGGGAGCGGGACCCCCTCCTACGAGCAGTACTTC; CDR3aa: CASGRGSGTPSYEQYF
v_gene: TRBV7-9; j_gene: TRBJ1-6; d_gene: .; abundance: .; CDR3nt: TGTGCCAGCGGAGGAGAAACATCGAGCTCCTATAATTCACCCCTCCACTTT; CDR3aa: CASGGETSSSYNSPLHF
v_gene: TRBV7-3; j_gene: TRBJ1-2; d_gene: TRBD1; abundance: .; CDR3nt: TGTGCCAGCAGCTTAACCGGGACAGGACCCTATGGCTACACCTTC; CDR3aa: CASSLTGTGPYGYTF
v_gene: TRBV2; j_gene: TRBJ2-1; d_gene: TRBD2; abundance: .; CDR3nt: TGTGCCAGCAGTGAGTCGCGGACTAGCGCGGGTGAGCAGTTCTTC; CDR3aa: CASSESRTSAGEQFF
v_gene: TRBV11-2; j_gene: TRBJ2-2; d_gene: .; abundance: few; CDR3nt: TGTGCCAGCAGCTTAGGGCAGGGGATGCTCGGCACCGGGGAGCTGTTTTTT; CDR3aa: CASSLGQGMLGTGELFF
v_gene: TRBV6-6; j_gene: TRBJ1-5; d_gene: TRBD1; abundance: .; CDR3nt: TGTGCCAGCAGTTCCCCGACAGGGGTTGGTCAGCCCCAGCATTTT; CDR3aa: CASSSPTGVGQPQHF
v_gene: TRBV25-1; j_gene: TRBJ1-1; d_gene: .; abundance: .; CDR3nt: TGTGCCAGCAGGGGGGAGGGGACTACCGGGACTGAAGCTTTCTTT; CDR3aa: CASRGEGTTGTEAFF
v_gene: TRBV19; j_gene: TRBJ1-1; d_gene: TRBD1; abundance: .; CDR3nt: TGTGCCAGTAGTATTTTGGACAGGTTTTCCGAAGCTTTCTTT; CDR3aa: CASSILDRFSEAFF
v_gene: TRBV3-1/TRBV3-2; j_gene: TRBJ2-5; d_gene: TRBD1; abundance: .; CDR3nt: TGTGCCAGCAGCCAAGATATCGGGACAGGGGGCTACGAGACCCAGTACTTC; CDR3aa: CASSQDIGTGGYETQYF
v_gene: TRBV9; j_gene: TRBJ1-5; d_gene: TRBD1; abundance: once; CDR3nt: TGTGCCAGCAGCGCCGGGCAGGGACAGTATAGCAATCAGCCCCAGCATTTT; CDR3aa: CASSAGQGQYSNQPQHF
v_gene: TRBV30; j_gene: TRBJ2-5; d_gene: .; abundance: .; CDR3nt: TGTGCCTGGAGTGTTGGCAGAATCCAAGAGACCCAGTACTTC; CDR3aa: CAWSVGRIQETQYF
v_gene: TRBV9; j_gene: TRBJ2-5; d_gene: TRBD2; abundance: .; CDR3nt: TGTGCCAGCAGCACTCTAGCGGGGGGGCTCGAGACCCAGTACTTC; CDR3aa: CASSTLAGGLETQYF
v_gene: TRBV5-1; j_gene: TRBJ1-3; d_gene: .; abundance: .; CDR3nt: TGCGCCAGCAGCTTTAGGGGGGGAAACACCATATATTTT; CDR3aa: CASSFRGGNTIYF
v_gene: TRBV3-1/TRBV3-2; j_gene: TRBJ2-7; d_gene: .; abundance: once; CDR3nt: TGTGCCAGCAGCCCAGGGGCAGGGGATCGAGAGCAGTACTTC; CDR3aa: CASSPGAGDREQYF
v_gene: TRBV7-2; j_gene: TRBJ2-3; d_gene: TRBD2; abundance: .; CDR3nt: TGTGCCAGCAGCCCCCTGAGCGGGAGTGATACGCAGTATTTT; CDR3aa: CASSPLSGSDTQYF
v_gene: TRBV11-2; j_gene: TRBJ2-3; d_gene: .; abundance: .; CDR3nt: TGTGCCAGCAGTATCGGAGTAGCCAGCACAGATACGCAGTATTTT; CDR3aa: CASSIGVASTDTQYF
v_gene: TRBV4-2; j_gene: TRBJ2-7; d_gene: .; abundance: few; CDR3nt: TGTGCCAGCAGCTTGGCAGGGGAAACCTACGAGCAGTACTTC; CDR3aa: CASSLAGETYEQYF
v_gene: TRBV7-2; j_gene: TRBJ2-7; d_gene: TRBD1; abundance: .; CDR3nt: TGTGCCAGCAGCTCCAGACAGGGAATAAACTACGAGCAGTACTTC; CDR3aa: CASSSRQGINYEQYF
v_gene: TRBV24-1; j_gene: TRBJ2-1; d_gene: .; abundance: .; CDR3nt: TGTGCCACCAGTGATCCAGGGGATGAGCAGTTCTTC; CDR3aa: CATSDPGDEQFF
v_gene: TRBV5-1; j_gene: TRBJ1-1; d_gene: TRBD1; abundance: .; CDR3nt: TGCGCCAGCAGCTTCGCCGGGACAGGGGGCTGGGTGAACACTGAAGCTTTCTTT; CDR3aa: CASSFAGTGGWVNTEAFF
v_gene: TRBV5-1; j_gene: TRBJ2-2; d_gene: TRBD1; abundance: .; CDR3nt: TGCGCCAGCAGCCTGGACAGGGGCGACACCGGGGAGCTGTTTTTT; CDR3aa: CASSLDRGDTGELFF
v_gene: TRBV5-6; j_gene: TRBJ2-1; d_gene: .; abundance: .; CDR3nt: TGTGCCAGCAGCCGACTCGGGGTCATGAACAATGAGCAGTTCTTC; CDR3aa: CASSRLGVMNNEQFF
v_gene: TRBV24-1; j_gene: TRBJ2-6; d_gene: TRBD1; abundance: .; CDR3nt: TGTGCCACCAGTGATCCCCCGGGACAGGGGGTAGCTGGGGCCAACGTCCTGACTTTC; CDR3aa: CATSDPPGQGVAGANVLTF
v_gene: TRBV4-1; j_gene: TRBJ2-3; d_gene: TRBD2; abundance: .; CDR3nt: TGCGCCAGCAGCCAAGTCCTAGCGGGGGGGCGGTCGTGGACAGATACGCAGTATTTT; CDR3aa: CASSQVLAGGRSWTDTQYF
v_gene: TRBV18; j_gene: TRBJ1-5; d_gene: .; abundance: once; CDR3nt: TGTGCCAGCTCACCCCGAGGCGGGGAGATGGGCAATCAGCCCCAGCATTTT; CDR3aa: CASSPRGGEMGNQPQHF
v_gene: TRBV5-1; j_gene: TRBJ2-5; d_gene: TRBD1; abundance: .; CDR3nt: TGCGCCAGCAGCCAAACAATACAGGGGTTATCTGAGACCCAGTACTTC; CDR3aa: CASSQTIQGLSETQYF
v_gene: TRBV13; j_gene: TRBJ2-7; d_gene: .; abundance: .; CDR3nt: TGTGCCAGCAGCTCCGGCGGGAACGAGCAGTACTTC; CDR3aa: CASSSGGNEQYF
v_gene: TRBV24-1; j_gene: TRBJ2-7; d_gene: .; abundance: .; CDR3nt: TGTGCCACCAGTGACCGACTTGGCGAGCAGTACTTC; CDR3aa: CATSDRLGEQYF
v_gene: TRBV4-1; j_gene: TRBJ2-7; d_gene: TRBD1; abundance: .; CDR3nt: TGCGCCAGCAGCCAAGATCCTGCGCTACAGGACAGGGTCGGCTACGAGCAGTACTTC; CDR3aa: CASSQDPALQDRVGYEQYF
v_gene: TRBV5-6; j_gene: TRBJ2-5; d_gene: .; abundance: .; CDR3nt: TGTGCCAGCAGCCTACCGGGACTTTCAGAGACCCAGTACTTC; CDR3aa: CASSLPGLSETQYF
v_gene: TRBV4-1; j_gene: TRBJ2-6; d_gene: .; abundance: .; CDR3nt: TGCGCCAGCAGAAACTTGCCGACTGGGGCCAACGTCCTGACTTTC; CDR3aa: CASRNLPTGANVLTF
v_gene: TRBV19; j_gene: TRBJ1-2; d_gene: TRBD1; abundance: .; CDR3nt: TGTGCCAGTAGTATAGAATGGACAGGCGGCTACACCTTC; CDR3aa: CASSIEWTGGYTF
v_gene: TRBV5-4; j_gene: TRBJ1-2; d_gene: TRBD1; abundance: .; CDR3nt: TGTGCCAGCAGCCGCCGGGACAGGGTGGGATTGTATGGCTACACCTTC; CDR3aa: CASSRRDRVGLYGYTF
v_gene: TRBV14; j_gene: TRBJ1-2; d_gene: .; abundance: .; CDR3nt: TGTGCCAGCAGCCAAGGCGGGGGAGGGTTGCGTGGCTACACCTTC; CDR3aa: CASSQGGGGLRGYTF
v_gene: TRBV5-4; j_gene: TRBJ2-3; d_gene: .; abundance: .; CDR3nt: TGTGCCAGCAGCTTGAGGCTAGCAGTTGGAGATACGCAGTATTTT; CDR3aa: CASSLRLAVGDTQYF
v_gene: TRBV6-5; j_gene: TRBJ1-2; d_gene: .; abundance: .; CDR3nt: TGTGCCAGCAGTTACTCGTCATTGGCATCCTATGGCTACACCTTC; CDR3aa: CASSYSSLASYGYTF
v_gene: TRBV5-1; j_gene: TRBJ2-4; d_gene: TRBD1; abundance: .; CDR3nt: TGCGCCAGCAGCTTAAGGACAGGGGACCAAAACATTCAGTACTTC; CDR3aa: CASSLRTGDQNIQYF
v_gene: TRBV6-5; j_gene: TRBJ2-1; d_gene: TRBD2; abundance: .; CDR3nt: TGTGCCAGCAGGGGACTAGCGGGGGGCAATGAGCAGTTCTTC; CDR3aa: CASRGLAGGNEQFF
v_gene: TRBV9; j_gene: TRBJ1-1; d_gene: TRBD1; abundance: .; CDR3nt: TGTGCCAGCAGCGTAAGACAGGGGTGGAACACTGAAGCTTTCTTT; CDR3aa: CASSVRQGWNTEAFF
v_gene: TRBV12-3/TRBV12-4; j_gene: TRBJ2-1; d_gene: .; abundance: once; CDR3nt: TGTGCCATTTCGGGGTCACACAATGAGCAGTTCTTC; CDR3aa: CAISGSHNEQFF
v_gene: TRBV12-3/TRBV12-4; j_gene: TRBJ2-3; d_gene: TRBD1; abundance: .; CDR3nt: TGTGCCAGCAGGATGACAGGGCGAAATACGCAGTATTTT; CDR3aa: CASRMTGRNTQYF
v_gene: TRBV7-8; j_gene: TRBJ2-3; d_gene: TRBD2; abundance: .; CDR3nt: TGTGCCAGCAGCCTTAGCGGGGGGGCTTTGGATACGCAGTATTTT; CDR3aa: CASSLSGGALDTQYF
v_gene: TRBV18; j_gene: TRBJ2-7; d_gene: .; abundance: .; CDR3nt: TGTGCCAGCTCACCACCAGGATGGCGGGACTCCTACGAGCAGTACTTC; CDR3aa: CASSPPGWRDSYEQYF
v_gene: TRBV18; j_gene: TRBJ1-2; d_gene: TRBD1; abundance: .; CDR3nt: TGTGCCAGCTCACCACCTACTTCCGGGACAGGGAAGGGCTACACCTTC; CDR3aa: CASSPPTSGTGKGYTF